Following are 17 T cell receptor beta chains from one sample sequenced in a study of beta chain features in type 1 diabetes. Sequenced material consisted of expressed TCRB transcripts (all of the isolated RNA was reverse transcribed). Assay used: immunoSEQ multiplex PCR; TCRdb lists only in-frame clones, some missing. The data contain some 330,000 clones, 10% to 15% of them singletons. No cognate antigen is known for these TCRs. Regarding the study as a whole: Shorter TCRB CDR3s, moderately but significantly so, marked every one of the four CD4+ subsets in Type 1 diabetes patients.

The source material was naive CD4+ T cells from blood. These receptors came from a young woman with type 1 diabetes.

On this clone: This same CDR3 is encoded by further DNA sequences in the sample. The chain is built from TRBV5-1 and TRBJ1-1; no clear D gene. V shed 2 bases and J shed 1 base, with 6 bases lying between them. Per germline, CDR1 SGHRS and CDR2 YFSETQ. This CDR3 has 13 residues. CDR3 DNA sequence: TGCGCCAGCAGCTTTGACTCGAACACTGAAGCTTTCTTT. Amino acids: CASSFDSNTEAFF.

Notes on this clone: The sample carries other DNA sequences with the same CDR3. The chain recombines TRBV7-2 with TRBJ2-7, with 10 bases that match TRBD2. In germline, CDR1 is SGHTA, CDR2 FQGNSA. The length of the CDR3 is 14 residues. V was clipped by 5 bases and J by 4 bases; unmatched bases: 5. The CDR3 region is CASSRAGGPYEQYF. The CDR3 DNA reads as TGTGCCAGCAGCCGAGCGGGAGGGCCATACGAGCAGTACTTC. The whole variable domain, remainder taken from reference TRBV7-2 and TRBJ2-7, is GAGVSQSPSNKVTEKGKDVELRCDPISGHTALYWYRQSLGQGLEFLIYFQGNSAPDKSGLPSDRFSAERTGGSVSTLTIQRTQQEDSAVYLCASSRAGGPYEQYFGPGTRLTVT.

The CDR3 loop is CAWRANTEAFF. The CDR3 region has the DNA TGTGCCTGGAGAGCTAACACTGAAGCTTTCTTT. This chain joins TRBV30 and TRBJ1-1; D is undetermined. V gave up 3 bases and J gave up 2 bases, with 4 bases separating them. CDR3 size: 11 residues. Germline CDR1 and CDR2: GTSNPN and SVGIG (reference sequence).

This clone has just a few counts. The J gene is TRBJ1-1, the V gene TRBV6-6; 8 bases are a match to TRBD1. V was pared by 4 bases and J by 10 bases, with 8 bases of the junction left unmatched. CDR3 length equals 13 residues. Per the germline V gene, CDR1 is MNHNY and CDR2 is SVGAGI (reference sequence). CDR3 coding DNA: TGTGCCAGCAGTTCGTCCAGGGGGCGAATAGCTTTCTTT. Its protein product is CASSSSRGRIAFF.

This clone was detected a few times. V usage is TRBV7-2 and J usage is TRBJ2-3; D is perhaps TRBD1 (5 bases). The germline V and J ends were trimmed by 7 bases and 1 base, with 15 bases remaining between them. CDR3 length equals 15 residues. Germline values: CDR1 SGHTA, CDR2 FQGNSA. The CDR3 DNA reads as TGTGCCAGCACCCAAAGGGGTCCGGGCACAGATACGCAGTATTTT. Translation: CASTQRGPGTDTQYF.

This clone has a handful of counts. The chain employs TRBV9 and TRBJ2-5; 7 bases map to TRBD2. J was trimmed by 5 bases and V by 0 bases; bases with no gene match: 1. The CDR3 totals 13 residues. CDR1 is SGDLS, CDR2 YYNGEE, per germline. In nucleotides, the CDR3 is TGTGCCAGCAGCGTAGTGGGGGGGGAGACCCAGTACTTC. It encodes CASSVVGGETQYF. Using reference TRBV9 and TRBJ2-5 for the parts outside the CDR3, the full variable domain is DSGVTQTPKHLITATGQRVTLRCSPRSGDLSVYWYQQSLDQGLQFLIQYYNGEERAKGNILERFSAQQFPDLHSELNLSSLELGDSALYFCASSVVGGETQYFGPGTRLLVL.

This clone was detected only a few times. J is TRBJ2-1 and V is TRBV11-3; weak D call: TRBD2 (6 bases). CDR1 is SGHNT, CDR2 YENEEA, per germline. Trimming took off 1 base at V and 7 bases at J, with 11 bases between the two ends. This CDR3 spans 14 amino acids. CDR3 residues: CASSLVLLANEQFF. DNA for the CDR3: TGTGCCAGCAGCTTAGTACTCCTAGCGAATGAGCAGTTCTTC.

This clone was picked up a small number of times. The DNA for the CDR3 is TGTGCCAGCAGCCCGACAGCCGGGAGTATCGAGCAGTACTTC. Protein product: CASSPTAGSIEQYF. The rearrangement links TRBV11-3 to TRBJ2-7; possibly TRBD2 for D (6 bases). The CDR3 covers 14 residues. Looked up from germline, CDR1 is SGHNT and CDR2 is YENEEA. V lost 5 bases, J lost 6 bases, and 17 bases lay in between.

This clone has a handful of counts. The chain employs TRBV4-2 and TRBJ2-2, with 8 bases aligning to TRBD1. Germline V gene lookup returns CDR1 LGHNA and CDR2 YNFKEQ. This CDR3 has 13 amino acids. V lost 4 bases to trimming and J lost 6 bases; unmatched junction nucleotides: 1. The CDR3 region has the DNA TGTGCCAGCAGCCGGACAGGGCCCGGGGAGCTGTTTTTT. It yields the protein CASSRTGPGELFF.

This chain uses TRBV28 with TRBJ2-2; the D gene is possibly TRBD1 (6 bases). The germline V gene encodes CDR1 MDHEN and CDR2 SYDVKM. V lost 6 bases and J lost 2, with 13 bases in between. This CDR3 spans 15 amino acids. As DNA, the CDR3 is TGTGCCAGCAGACTCGGACAGATTAACACCGGGGAGCTGTTTTTT. Amino acid sequence: CASRLGQINTGELFF.

This clone was seen more than once but under ten times. The J gene is TRBJ1-3, the V gene TRBV9; the match to TRBD1 covers 8 bases. Germline lookup yields CDR1 SGDLS and CDR2 YYNGEE. The CDR3 contains 17 residues. The trim removed 0 bases at V and 0 bases at J, leaving 5 bases unmatched. CDR3 in DNA: TGTGCCAGCAGCGTAGAATCAGGGGGCGGCTCTGGAAACACCATATATTTT. This gives the protein CASSVESGGGSGNTIYF.

This clone was seen a few times. The chain combines TRBV4-3 with TRBJ2-5, with D perhaps matching TRBD2 (5 bases). The V and J ends lost 0 bases and 2 bases respectively, with 16 bases between them. This CDR3 is built from 17 residues. Germline CDR1 and CDR2: LGHNA and YSLEER. CDR3 residues: CASSQDLRGRGQETQYF. CDR3 DNA sequence: TGCGCCAGCAGCCAAGACCTGCGCGGACGGGGACAAGAGACCCAGTACTTC.

This chain joins TRBV11-2 and TRBJ2-2; D ambiguous. The CDR3 is made up of 14 amino acids. In germline, CDR1 is SGHAT, CDR2 FQNNGV. The germline V and J ends were trimmed by 1 base and 7 bases, with 10 bases remaining between them. CDR3 residues: CASSLAVEVGELFF. In DNA form, the CDR3 reads TGTGCCAGCAGCTTAGCTGTCGAGGTCGGGGAGCTGTTTTTT.

This chain uses TRBV4-3 with TRBJ1-1; possible D gene TRBD1, 6 bases. V lost 1 base, J lost 6 bases, and 21 bases lay in between. The CDR3 totals 17 residues. CDR1 LGHNA and CDR2 YSLEER come from the germline V gene. CDR3 loop: CASSQVWGQASSAEAFF. Written as DNA, the CDR3 is TGCGCCAGCAGCCAAGTATGGGGGCAGGCAAGTAGCGCTGAAGCTTTCTTT.

This clone came up a few times. The rearrangement joins TRBV4-2 to TRBJ2-1; D may be TRBD2 (6 bases). Trimming took 1 base from V and 7 from J, leaving 20 bases between them. CDR3 length: 17 residues. CDR1 and CDR2 (germline): LGHNA, YNFKEQ. CDR3 loop: CASSQGSALAVANEQFF. CDR3 coding DNA: TGTGCCAGCAGCCAAGGTTCGGCACTAGCCGTAGCGAATGAGCAGTTCTTC.

This clone was seen only a few times. One junction end disagrees with the germline gene, perhaps due to a read error. The chain has TRBV25-1 and TRBJ1-6, with 7 bases that match TRBD1. CDR3 length: 14 amino acids. Germline-derived CDR1 and CDR2 are MGHDK and SYGVNS. This chain's CDR3 is CASTEDRDNSPLHF. The CDR3 DNA sequence: TGTGCCAGCACTGAAGACAGGGATAATTCACCCCTCCACTTT.

For the CDR3, the DNA is TGTGCCAGCAGCTTATACTCCTACGAGCAGTACTTC. Protein: CASSLYSYEQYF. V and J are TRBV11-2 and TRBJ2-7; D is undetermined. Trimming removed 2 bases at V and 0 bases at J, with 2 bases between. The CDR3 consists of 12 residues. Germline-derived CDR1 and CDR2 are SGHAT and FQNNGV.